The clone carrying this TCR beta chain was detected many times. The sample is drawn from a study of T cells in Graves' hyperthyroidism and ophthalmopathy. TCR beta CDR3 sequences were amplified from RNA transcripts. HTBI primers were employed in a first-round RT-PCR of the TCR CDR3. TCRdb re-analysed the multiplex PCR reads in MiXCR, keeping a single row per CDR3 protein. The top ten hold 7.5% to 8.5% of the sample, which has about 580,000 distinct CDR3 sequences, roughly 46% seen once. The sequencing input was peripheral blood or thyroid tissue (not recorded which). This receptor was identified in a woman between 18 and 29 years old with Graves' hyperthyroidism.

The CDR3 here is CASSVGRLGQPQHF. The CDR3 DNA follows: TGTGCCAGCAGTGTAGGGAGGTTGGGGCAGCCCCAGCATTTT. The genes are TRBV2 and TRBJ1-5; D unclear. This CDR3 has 14 residues. Trimming shortened V by 4 bases and J by 7 bases, and 14 bases separated the two germline ends. Germline lookup yields CDR1 SNHLY and CDR2 FYNNEI.